This T cell receptor (beta chain) was sequenced during a study of blood T cells in healthy people across ages. Donors ranged from roughly 6 to 100 years old and were healthy Caucasians in Russia. With respect to this clonotype: Its antigen is as yet unknown.

Next came a second PCR, run for about 6 to 12 cycles, which used a sample-barcoded 5' primer along with a J-beta primer mix. The authors tagged each cDNA molecule using a template-switch adaptor with 12 random nucleotides. TCRdb re-called the 5' RACE reads with MiXCR, one entry per CDR3 protein. This table has hundreds of thousands of distinct CDR3 sequences, approximately 60% appearing once. Trimming took off 5 bases at V and 3 bases at J, with 10 bases between the two ends. Germline lookup yields CDR1 SEHNR and CDR2 FQNEAQ (reference sequence). The CDR3 is 13 amino acids. Findings and limits, study-wide: Changes seen in expanded clonotypes were possibly confounded by donor CMV status left unknown. Naive T cell percentage showed a strong correlation with the diversity of TCR beta.

The chain is built from TRBV7-9 and TRBJ2-5; D perhaps matches TRBD2 (5 bases). The specimen was blood. This clonotype was obtained from a man aged 35 to 55 in good health. The CDR3 protein is CASSAGSEETQYF. In DNA, the CDR3 is TGTGCCAGCAGCGCGGGCTCAGAAGAGACCCAGTACTTC.